Listed below are T cell receptor beta chains from one sample, sequenced in a study of blood T cell repertoires in COVID-19. Generated by immunoSEQ multiplex PCR, the TCRdb table keeps only in-frame clones and is missing some. The repertoire includes around 150,000 clones, about nine tenths of them detected once, and about 10% sits in the top ten. The sequenced sample consisted of peripheral blood. The receptors originated from a man between 50 and 59 years old with active or convalescent COVID-19. CDR3s include the opening cysteine and the closing phenylalanine or tryptophan. The D gene is left open where the match is weak. Some rows have no size entry. The others give once, few or many, or a class for an expanded clone.

J: TRBJ2-6; size: -; V: TRBV5-1; D: -; DNA: TGCGCCAGCAGCTTGGCGACAGGCGCTGGGGCCAACGTCCTGACTTTC; CDR3: CASSLATGAGANVLTF
J: TRBJ2-2; size: -; V: TRBV4-1; D: TRBD2; DNA: TGCGCCAGCAGCCCAGGGGTCCTAGCGGGAGTACGGGGCACCGGGGAGCTGTTTTTT; CDR3: CASSPGVLAGVRGTGELFF
J: TRBJ2-7; size: -; V: TRBV19; D: TRBD1; DNA: TGTGCCAGTAGTATCCGGGACAGCGCGCCCTACGAGCAGTACTTC; CDR3: CASSIRDSAPYEQYF
J: TRBJ2-1; size: once; V: TRBV7-3; D: TRBD2; DNA: TGTGCCAGCAGCGCGACTAGCGGGAGGGCCCGTGAGCAGTTCTTC; CDR3: CASSATSGRAREQFF
J: TRBJ2-1; size: -; V: TRBV4-1; D: TRBD2; DNA: TGCGCCAGCAGCCAGGGGCCGGGACTAGCGGGAGGGCCGAGCTACAATGAGCAGTTCTTC; CDR3: CASSQGPGLAGGPSYNEQFF
J: TRBJ2-1; size: -; V: TRBV15; D: -; DNA: TGTGCCACGTCCCCCCGCAGCAGGGACAATGAGCAGTTCTTC; CDR3: CATSPRSRDNEQFF
J: TRBJ2-3; size: -; V: TRBV20-1; D: -; DNA: TGCAGTGCTAGTCCTAGCGCAGATACGCAGTATTTT; CDR3: CSASPSADTQYF
J: TRBJ2-4; size: many; V: TRBV3-1/TRBV3-2; D: TRBD1; DNA: TGTGCCAGCAGCCAAGCGTCTAGGGACAGACTAGCCAAAAACATTCAGTACTTC; CDR3: CASSQASRDRLAKNIQYF
J: TRBJ2-2; size: -; V: TRBV18; D: -; DNA: TGTGCCAGCTCACCAGAAGTCAGTAGCCCAGGGGAGCTGTTTTTT; CDR3: CASSPEVSSPGELFF
J: TRBJ2-1; size: -; V: TRBV25-1; D: TRBD2; DNA: TGTGCCAGCAGTGAATACCCCCTAGCGGGAGGGCTTAGTGAGCAGTTCTTC; CDR3: CASSEYPLAGGLSEQFF
J: TRBJ2-1; size: -; V: TRBV29-1; D: -; DNA: TGCAGCGTCGCCCCCCTCACTAGTGGGCTTTACAATGAGCAGTTCTTC; CDR3: CSVAPLTSGLYNEQFF
J: TRBJ2-7; size: -; V: TRBV5-1; D: -; DNA: TGCGCCAGCAGCTTGGACGTACCGGGGGAGCAGTACTTC; CDR3: CASSLDVPGEQYF
J: TRBJ2-3; size: -; V: TRBV24-1; D: -; DNA: TGTGCCACCAGTATGTACGGTTCCACAGATACGCAGTATTTT; CDR3: CATSMYGSTDTQYF
J: TRBJ1-3; size: few; V: TRBV9; D: TRBD1; DNA: TGTGCCAGCAGCGCCCGGGGAACAGGGGGCTATAACACCATATATTTT; CDR3: CASSARGTGGYNTIYF
J: TRBJ2-3; size: -; V: TRBV5-1; D: TRBD1; DNA: TGCGCCAGCAGCTGGACTACCGGACAGGGATCAGATACGCAGTATTTT; CDR3: CASSWTTGQGSDTQYF
J: TRBJ1-5; size: -; V: TRBV6-2/TRBV6-3; D: -; DNA: TGTGCCAGCAACCCCAACGGACAGCTCAATCAGCCCCAGCATTTT; CDR3: CASNPNGQLNQPQHF
J: TRBJ2-4; size: -; V: TRBV11-2; D: -; DNA: TGTGCCAGCAGCCCGAGGGCGGACATTCAGTACTTC; CDR3: CASSPRADIQYF
J: TRBJ2-7; size: -; V: TRBV7-2; D: -; DNA: TGTGCCAGCAGCTCTAGGGGGGGGCCTTACGAGCAGTACTTC; CDR3: CASSSRGGPYEQYF
J: TRBJ2-7; size: once; V: TRBV28; D: TRBD1; DNA: TGTGCCAGCAGTTTATTGGGACAGGGATCCGAGCAGTACTTC; CDR3: CASSLLGQGSEQYF
J: TRBJ2-7; size: -; V: TRBV6-2/TRBV6-3; D: TRBD2; DNA: TGTGCCAGCAGCCGCTTTAGCGGGGAGACCTACGAGCAGTACTTC; CDR3: CASSRFSGETYEQYF
J: TRBJ1-4; size: -; V: TRBV10-3; D: TRBD1; DNA: TGTGCCATCAGCTTGACAGGGGGTAGTGAAAAACTGTTTTTT; CDR3: CAISLTGGSEKLFF
J: TRBJ2-7; size: -; V: TRBV18; D: TRBD1; DNA: TGTGCCAGCTCAGACCAAGGGGGCGGAACCAGCGAGCAGTACTTC; CDR3: CASSDQGGGTSEQYF
J: TRBJ2-3; size: -; V: TRBV24-1; D: -; DNA: TGTGCCACCAGTCCCCGGGATAACACAGATACGCAGTATTTT; CDR3: CATSPRDNTDTQYF
J: TRBJ2-3; size: once; V: TRBV7-2; D: TRBD1; DNA: TGTGCCAGCAGCCACCCGGGACAGGTCGGGACAGATACGCAGTATTTT; CDR3: CASSHPGQVGTDTQYF
J: TRBJ2-7; size: -; V: TRBV29-1; D: TRBD1; DNA: TGCAGCGTTGCGAGGGGACAGCCCTACGAGCAGTACTTC; CDR3: CSVARGQPYEQYF
J: TRBJ1-4; size: once; V: TRBV30; D: TRBD1; DNA: TGTGCCTGGACCCGACAGGGGACAACTAATGAAAAACTGTTTTTT; CDR3: CAWTRQGTTNEKLFF
J: TRBJ2-3; size: -; V: TRBV27; D: TRBD2; DNA: TGTGCCAGCAGGATAGCGGGAGGCACAGATACGCAGTATTTT; CDR3: CASRIAGGTDTQYF
J: TRBJ1-5; size: -; V: TRBV7-6; D: TRBD1; DNA: TGTGCCAGCAGCCTGGGACAGGGTTCGCCCCAGCATTTT; CDR3: CASSLGQGSPQHF
J: TRBJ2-1; size: -; V: TRBV15; D: -; DNA: TGTGCCACCAGCAGGAGCGAGAGGTACAATGAGCAGTTCTTC; CDR3: CATSRSERYNEQFF
J: TRBJ2-5; size: few; V: TRBV27; D: -; DNA: TGTGCCAGCAGTCCCTTAAGCCGACTTAAAGAGACCCAGTACTTC; CDR3: CASSPLSRLKETQYF
J: TRBJ2-7; size: -; V: TRBV11-2; D: -; DNA: TGTGCCAGCAGCACACAGGGGCGGGGTACTTTCGAGCAGTACTTC; CDR3: CASSTQGRGTFEQYF
J: TRBJ1-4; size: -; V: TRBV25-1; D: TRBD1; DNA: TGTGCCAGCAGTGTGGCAGGGGGTTTTAGTGAAAAACTGTTTTTT; CDR3: CASSVAGGFSEKLFF
J: TRBJ2-1; size: once; V: TRBV11-2; D: -; DNA: TGTGCCAGCAGCTCCCCGCGGCAGCGGGTCCGCTCCTACAATGAGCAGTTCTTC; CDR3: CASSSPRQRVRSYNEQFF
J: TRBJ2-5; size: -; V: TRBV28; D: TRBD1; DNA: TGTGCCAGCAGTTTGACAGGGGAGCAAGAGACCCAGTACTTC; CDR3: CASSLTGEQETQYF
J: TRBJ2-7; size: -; V: TRBV14; D: -; DNA: TGTGCCAGCAGCCAAGCGAGAGAGCAGTACTTC; CDR3: CASSQAREQYF
J: TRBJ2-3; size: -; V: TRBV4-1; D: -; DNA: TGCGCCAGCAGCCCGGTCCAGGCCCCAGATACGCAGTATTTT; CDR3: CASSPVQAPDTQYF
J: TRBJ2-1; size: -; V: TRBV10-3; D: -; DNA: TGTGCCATCAGTGACGGGACAACGAGCTCCTACAATGAGCAGTTCTTC; CDR3: CAISDGTTSSYNEQFF
J: TRBJ1-3; size: -; V: TRBV6-6; D: TRBD1; DNA: TGTGCCAGCAGTCGCTCGACAGGGGTCTACGAAAACACCATATATTTT; CDR3: CASSRSTGVYENTIYF
J: TRBJ2-5; size: -; V: TRBV28; D: TRBD1; DNA: TGTGCCAGCAGTTTATCGTCAGGGGGTCGCCAAGAGACCCAGTACTTC; CDR3: CASSLSSGGRQETQYF
J: TRBJ2-5; size: -; V: TRBV29-1; D: -; DNA: TGCAGCGGAACAGAACAAGAGACCCAGTACTTC; CDR3: CSGTEQETQYF
J: TRBJ2-2; size: -; V: TRBV5-1; D: TRBD1; DNA: TGCGCCAGCAGGGAAGGGACAGCCACCGGGGAGCTGTTTTTT; CDR3: CASREGTATGELFF
J: TRBJ1-1; size: -; V: TRBV12-3/TRBV12-4; D: TRBD1; DNA: TGTGCCAGCAGTTGGGGACAGGGCACTGAAGCTTTCTTT; CDR3: CASSWGQGTEAFF
J: TRBJ2-1; size: once; V: TRBV7-9; D: TRBD2; DNA: TGTGCCAGCAGCTTAGGGACTAGCGGGAGCTTGGGCAATGAGCAGTTCTTC; CDR3: CASSLGTSGSLGNEQFF